The 25 T cell receptor beta chains below were found in one sample sequenced in a study of vaccination and CD4 T cells after COVID-19. Antigens of these TCRs are unknown. Treatment denoted: roughly ten-day PBMC culture with coronavirus spike peptide pools or control peptides (ViraFEST assay). Once obtained from cultured CD4+ T cells, the DNA was sequenced using the Oncomine TCR Beta short-read assay. Each CDR3 protein gets one entry after TCRdb re-called the PCR reads with MiXCR. The table shows about 11,000 distinct CDR3 sequences, with less than 35% occurring only once. The sample here was CD4+ T cells from blood, cultured in vitro, taken after SARS-CoV-2 vaccination. These receptors were collected from a human donor who had recovered from COVID-19.

The V gene is TRBV7-9, the J gene TRBJ1-5, with D possibly matching TRBD1 (5 bases). Between the trimmed V and J ends, which lost 1 base and 4 bases, there was a span of 17 bases. In germline, CDR1 is SEHNR, CDR2 FQNEAQ (reference sequence). The CDR3 length is 17 residues. The CDR3 DNA reads as TGTGCCAGCAGCTTAGTGGGGGGTCCCCAAGGTAATCAGCCCCAGCATTTT. The encoded protein is CASSLVGGPQGNQPQHF.

This clonotype was found a few times. This chain joins TRBV7-2 and TRBJ1-6; D is unclear. The CDR3 contains 13 residues. The germline gives CDR1 SGHTA, CDR2 FQGNSA. Trimming stripped 4 bases from V and 8 bases from J, with 9 bases between. This CDR3 is CASSSNSHSPLHF. CDR3 coding DNA: TGTGCCAGCAGCTCAAACTCCCATTCACCCCTCCACTTT.

The sample holds a few counts of this clonotype. The chain recombines TRBV2 with TRBJ2-5; 7 bases fit TRBD2. Germline CDR1 reads SNHLY; CDR2 reads FYNNEI. The CDR3 consists of 16 residues. Trimming removed 5 bases from V and 1 base from J; junction bases left unmatched: 10. The CDR3 region has the DNA TGTGCCAGCAGTACCTTAGCGGGTACCCTCCAAGAGACCCAGTACTTC. This gives the protein CASSTLAGTLQETQYF.

As DNA, the CDR3 is TGCAGTGCTATGATAGACAGCCGCTCCTACGAGCAGTACTTC. It codes for CSAMIDSRSYEQYF. The rearrangement uses TRBV20-1 and TRBJ2-7; D possibly corresponds to TRBD1 (5 bases). The CDR3 runs to 14 residues. The ends were cut back, 4 bases at V and 0 bases at J, with 13 bases in the middle. Germline CDR1 DFQATT, CDR2 SNEGSKA (reference sequence).

This clonotype was observed a handful of times. The chain has TRBV10-2 and TRBJ2-6; 9 bases fit TRBD1. Germline loops: CDR1 WSHSY, CDR2 SAAADI. The CDR3 loop spans 18 amino acids. The J segment lost 4 bases and the V segment lost 9 bases, leaving 16 bases of the junction unmatched. The CDR3 DNA follows: TGCGCCAGTGCCATTGCGGGACAGGGCAAGGCGGGGGCCAACGTCCTGACTTTC. It translates to CASAIAGQGKAGANVLTF.

The gene calls are TRBV20-1 and TRBJ2-3, with D perhaps matching TRBD1 (6 bases). Trimming cost V 6 bases and J 5 bases, with 18 bases left between them. The CDR3 extends over 14 amino acids. Looked up from germline, CDR1 is DFQATT and CDR2 is SNEGSKA (reference sequence). CDR3 in amino acids: CSAGYRVLEDTQYF. The DNA of the CDR3 is TGCAGTGCCGGATACAGGGTTCTGGAAGATACGCAGTATTTT.

There are a few counts of this clonotype. The J gene is TRBJ2-1, the V gene TRBV24-1; a weak D match, TRBD2 (6 bases). Germline-derived CDR1 and CDR2 are KGHDR and SFDVKD. The CDR3 covers 16 residues. Deletions cut 5 bases from V and 1 base from J, with 14 bases between. The CDR3 region is CATSGAGHPSYNEQFF. The CDR3 nucleotides are TGTGCCACCAGTGGTGCGGGGCACCCATCCTACAATGAGCAGTTCTTC.

The table lists this clonotype with a few counts. J is TRBJ2-7 and V is TRBV20-1, with D possibly TRBD1 on 6 matching bases. There are 15 residues in the CDR3. The germline V and J ends were trimmed by 0 bases and 2 bases, with 14 bases remaining between them. Germline-derived CDR1 and CDR2 are DFQATT and SNEGSKA (reference sequence). Here the CDR3 DNA reads TGCAGTGCTAGAGATGACAGGCAGCTAACCTACGAGCAGTACTTC. Protein: CSARDDRQLTYEQYF.

This clonotype was counted only a few times. CDR3 sequence reads: CASRADSSYNSPLHF. CDR3 sequence (DNA): TGTGCCAGCAGAGCCGACAGCTCCTATAATTCACCCCTCCACTTT. The chain is built from TRBV28 and TRBJ1-6, with a possible D match to TRBD1 (5 bases). V gave up 6 bases and J gave up 0 bases, with 9 bases separating them. Per germline, CDR1 MDHEN and CDR2 SYDVKM. The length of the CDR3 is 15 residues. The entire variable domain, with the rest obtained from reference TRBV28 and TRBJ1-6, is as follows: DVKVTQSSRYLVKRTGEKVFLECVQDMDHENMFWYRQDPGLGLRLIYFSYDVKMKEKGDIPEGYSVSREKKERFSLILESASTNQTSMYLCASRADSSYNSPLHFGNGTRLTVT.

This clonotype occurred a few times. The V call is TRBV28, the J call TRBJ1-2, with a tentative D call TRBD1 (5 bases). Per the germline V gene, CDR1 is MDHEN and CDR2 is SYDVKM. The germline V and J ends were trimmed by 6 bases and 4 bases, with 15 bases remaining between them. The CDR3 contains 14 residues. The CDR3 sequence is CASSRVGTLYGYTF. The CDR3 region has the DNA TGTGCCAGCAGCCGAGTCGGGACTCTCTATGGCTACACCTTC.

V is TRBV20-1 and J is TRBJ2-7; 13 bases are shared with TRBD2. This CDR3 spans 16 amino acids. Germline CDR1 reads DFQATT; CDR2 reads SNEGSKA (reference sequence). V dropped 5 bases and J dropped 2; count of bases not matched to a gene: 9. CDR3 sequence: CSAGGTGLAGAYEQYF. The CDR3 nucleotides are TGCAGTGCTGGGGGGACAGGACTAGCGGGAGCCTACGAGCAGTACTTC.

V is TRBV28 and J is TRBJ1-1, with TRBD1 identical over 8 bases. In germline, CDR1 is MDHEN, CDR2 SYDVKM. This CDR3 has 14 residues. V shed 4 bases and J 4 bases; nucleotides not matched to a gene: 5. CDR3 coding DNA: TGTGCCAGCAGTTCTATAACAGGGGGCACTGAAGCTTTCTTT. It yields the protein CASSSITGGTEAFF.

This clonotype has a handful of counts. The J gene is TRBJ1-5, the V gene TRBV28; D remains ambiguous. This CDR3 is built from 15 residues. The germline gives CDR1 MDHEN, CDR2 SYDVKM. V gave up 3 bases and J gave up 0 bases, with 9 bases separating them. CDR3 sequence: CASSLGGSSNQPQHF. The CDR3 bases are TGTGCCAGCAGTTTGGGTGGCAGTAGCAATCAGCCCCAGCATTTT.

V gene TRBV7-2 combines with J gene TRBJ1-4; 10 bases align to TRBD1. CDR1 is SGHTA and CDR2 is FQGNSA in the germline V gene. The CDR3 spans 15 residues. V was pared by 6 bases and J by 8 bases, with 9 bases of the junction left unmatched. The CDR3 nucleotides are TGTGCCAGCAGGTCCGGGACAGGGGTGGGCGAAAAACTGTTTTTT. It is translated as CASRSGTGVGEKLFF.

This clonotype occurred a few times. The gene calls are TRBV7-8 and TRBJ1-2; unclear D gene. The CDR3 is 13 amino acids. The V gene's germline CDR1 is SGHVS and CDR2 FQNEAQ. With 8 bases removed from V and 3 bases from J, the gap between germline ends came to 13 bases. The CDR3 reads CASAEDRYYGYTF. Written as DNA, the CDR3 is TGTGCCAGCGCCGAGGACCGTTACTATGGCTACACCTTC. The whole variable domain, remainder taken from reference TRBV7-8 and TRBJ1-2, is GAGVSQSPRYKVAKRGQDVALRCDPISGHVSLFWYQQALGQGPEFLTYFQNEAQLDKSGLPSDRFFAERPEGSVSTLKIQRTQQEDSAVYLCASAEDRYYGYTFGSGTRLTVV.

The chain carries TRBV10-3 and TRBJ2-7, with D maybe TRBD2 (6 bases). The germline V and J ends were trimmed by 4 bases and 9 bases, with 13 bases remaining between them. The germline V gene encodes CDR1 ENHRY and CDR2 SYGVKD. CDR3 length equals 12 residues. The CDR3 DNA follows: TGTGCCATCAGTGGTACGAGGGGAGGGCAGTACTTC. Translating gives CAISGTRGGQYF.

This clonotype was seen only a few times. The rearrangement links TRBV7-8 to TRBJ1-5; TRBD1 matches at 9 bases. J gave up 1 base and V 5 bases, and 3 bases lay outside the gene matches. The CDR3 consists of 15 residues. CDR1 SGHVS and CDR2 FQNEAQ come from the germline V gene. DNA for the CDR3: TGTGCCAGCAGCCCGGGACAGGGAAGCAATCAGCCCCAGCATTTT. Translating it yields CASSPGQGSNQPQHF. Full variable domain (rest looked up from reference TRBV7-8 and TRBJ1-5): GAGVSQSPRYKVAKRGQDVALRCDPISGHVSLFWYQQALGQGPEFLTYFQNEAQLDKSGLPSDRFFAERPEGSVSTLKIQRTQQEDSAVYLCASSPGQGSNQPQHFGDGTRLSIL.

This clonotype is medium-sized. The CDR3 sequence is CASSRGTGDNSPLHF. CDR3 in DNA: TGTGCCAGCAGCCGCGGGACAGGGGATAATTCACCCCTCCACTTT. The chain combines TRBV7-9 with TRBJ1-6; the match to TRBD1 covers 10 bases. This CDR3 has 15 amino acids. CDR1 and CDR2 (germline): SEHNR, FQNEAQ (reference sequence). Unmatched junction bases numbered 3, after V lost 5 bases and J lost 5 bases.

The chain links TRBV7-2 to TRBJ2-2; TRBD1 is a possible D gene (5 bases). Trimming removed 1 base at V and 5 bases at J, with 14 bases between. CDR3 length: 16 residues. Per germline, CDR1 SGHTA and CDR2 FQGNSA. CDR3 residues: CASSLVRVYSTGELFF. The CDR3 DNA sequence: TGTGCCAGCAGCTTAGTCAGGGTTTATTCAACCGGGGAGCTGTTTTTT.

The gene calls are TRBV29-1 and TRBJ1-2; TRBD1 agrees at 8 bases. The length of the CDR3 is 17 residues. V lost 6 bases, J lost 2 bases, and 17 bases stayed unmatched. Germline V CDR1 and CDR2: SQVTM, ANQGSEA. This CDR3 is CSVDRSAGQGQNYGYTF. CDR3 DNA sequence: TGCAGCGTGGATAGATCCGCCGGACAGGGTCAGAACTATGGCTACACCTTC.

The chain joins TRBV20-1 to TRBJ2-5; TRBD2 aligns across 7 bases. The CDR3 totals 13 residues. Germline-derived CDR1 and CDR2 are DFQATT and SNEGSKA (reference sequence). The J segment lost 2 bases and the V segment lost 1 base, leaving 1 base of the junction unmatched. CDR3 sequence reads: CSARAGGQETQYF. DNA for the CDR3: TGCAGTGCTAGAGCGGGAGGTCAAGAGACCCAGTACTTC.

Details on this clonotype: As the CDR3 is not closed by the conserved phenylalanine or tryptophan, this likely results from a read error. The chain is built from TRBV14 and TRBJ2-1; D unresolved. Germline values: CDR1 SGHDN, CDR2 FVKESK. V shed 4 bases and J shed 8 bases, with 12 bases lying between them. CDR3 length: 13 amino acids. Here the CDR3 reads CASSRIRFDEQFL. The CDR3 DNA reads as TGTGCCAGCAGCCGCATTCGTTTCGATGAGCAGTTCCTC.

This clonotype was detected a few times. The chain links TRBV27 to TRBJ2-1; tentative D call: TRBD2 (5 bases). V lost 8 bases and J 0 bases, leaving 20 bases between the germline ends. Germline CDR1 is MNHEY and CDR2 is SMNVEV (reference sequence). The length of the CDR3 is 17 residues. CDR3 in amino acids: CASGTSRSGNSYNEQFF. In DNA form, the CDR3 reads TGTGCCAGCGGAACCTCGCGGAGCGGTAACTCCTACAATGAGCAGTTCTTC.

The chain has TRBV19 and TRBJ1-5, with a tentative D call TRBD1 (6 bases). Germline values: CDR1 LNHDA, CDR2 SQIVND (reference sequence). This CDR3 has 16 amino acids. V lost 6 bases and J 7 bases, leaving 22 bases between the germline ends. The CDR3 DNA is TGTGCCAGTAGGGGGGAGCCAGGGGAGACAGGACAGCCCCAGCATTTT. Its protein product is CASRGEPGETGQPQHF.

This chain joins TRBV6-2 or TRBV6-3 and TRBJ1-2, with D perhaps matching TRBD1 (6 bases). Germline V gives CDR1 MNHEY, CDR2 SVGEGT. The CDR3 runs to 13 residues. Trimming pared 2 bases from V and 5 bases from J, leaving 9 bases between. The CDR3 region is CASSYTGNYGYTF. CDR3 sequence (DNA): TGTGCCAGCAGTTACACAGGGAATTATGGCTACACCTTC.